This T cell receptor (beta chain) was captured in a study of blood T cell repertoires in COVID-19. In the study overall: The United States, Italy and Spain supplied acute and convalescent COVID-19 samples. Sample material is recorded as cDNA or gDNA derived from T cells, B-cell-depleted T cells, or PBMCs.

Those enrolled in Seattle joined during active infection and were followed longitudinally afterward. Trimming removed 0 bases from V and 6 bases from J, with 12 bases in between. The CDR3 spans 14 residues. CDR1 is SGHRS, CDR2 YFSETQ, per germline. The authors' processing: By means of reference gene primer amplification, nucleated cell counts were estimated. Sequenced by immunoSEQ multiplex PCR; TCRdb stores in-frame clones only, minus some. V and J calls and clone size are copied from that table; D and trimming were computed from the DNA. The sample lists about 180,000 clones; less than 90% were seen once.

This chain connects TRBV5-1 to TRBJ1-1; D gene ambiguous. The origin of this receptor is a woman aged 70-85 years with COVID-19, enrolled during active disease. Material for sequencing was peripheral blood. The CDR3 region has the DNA TGCGCCAGCAGCTTGGAGGGAGTCCACCCTGAAGCTTTCTTT. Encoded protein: CASSLEGVHPEAFF.